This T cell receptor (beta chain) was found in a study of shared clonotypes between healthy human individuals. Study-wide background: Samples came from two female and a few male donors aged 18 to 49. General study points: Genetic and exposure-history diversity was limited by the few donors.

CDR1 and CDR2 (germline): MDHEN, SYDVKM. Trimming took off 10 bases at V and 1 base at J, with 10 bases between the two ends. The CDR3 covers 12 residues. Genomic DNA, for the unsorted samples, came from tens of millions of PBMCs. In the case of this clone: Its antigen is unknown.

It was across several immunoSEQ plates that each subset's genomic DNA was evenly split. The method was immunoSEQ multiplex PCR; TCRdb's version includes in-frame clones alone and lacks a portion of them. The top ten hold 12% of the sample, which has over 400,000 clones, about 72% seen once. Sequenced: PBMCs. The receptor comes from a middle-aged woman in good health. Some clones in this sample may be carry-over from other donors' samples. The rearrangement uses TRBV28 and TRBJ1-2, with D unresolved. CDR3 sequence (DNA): TGTGCCATCGGGGAGAATAACTATGGCTACACCTTC. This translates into CAIGENNYGYTF.